This entry is about one T cell receptor (beta chain). Antigen: not known. The source of the sample is a study of OX40 agonist ivuxolimab in advanced cancers. Findings and limits, study-wide: Researchers did not establish what antigens the expanded peripheral T cells target.

Using immunoSEQ multiplex PCR, the repertoire was profiled, and TCRdb retains in-frame clones only, with some absent. The table has 35,000 to 45,000 clones, 90% to 95% seen once. The CDR3 length is 12 residues. Looked up from germline, CDR1 is SGHTS and CDR2 is YDEGEE. The V end was cut by 5 bases, the J end by 3 bases, with 9 bases between. This chain links TRBV5-8 with TRBJ2-7; D possibly corresponds to TRBD1 (5 bases). The clonotype comes from an adult with an advanced solid tumor such as melanoma, head and neck, liver or kidney cancer. Sequencing was performed on CD4+ or CD8+ T cells sorted from blood, taken in a trial of the OX40 agonist ivuxolimab. DNA for the CDR3: TGTGCCAGCAGGCAGGGCTACTACGAGCAGTACTTC. It codes for CASRQGYYEQYF.